A single sample is the source of the 8 T cell receptor beta chains below, sequenced in a study of tissue T cells after allogeneic stem cell transplantation. Generated by immunoSEQ multiplex PCR, the TCRdb table keeps only in-frame clones and is missing some. The table shows around 50,000 clones, with about 73% occurring only once. Sequencing input: sorted cells pooled from one or two spleens. The origin of the receptors is a pool of C57BL/6 mice in good health.

Of note for this clone: Gene and germline names: mouse. CDR3: CASGVPGQGNQAPLF. CDR3 DNA, as far as it was read: TGTGCCAGCGGTGTCCCGGGACAGGGCAACCAGGCTCCGCTT. This chain links TRBV13-2 with TRBJ1-5, with 9 bases aligning to TRBD1. The observed sequence ends 1 residue before the CDR3 terminus, with the missing tail filled in from the germline J gene. This CDR3 is built from 15 residues. Germline V CDR1 and CDR2: NNHNN, SYGAGS (reference sequence). V trimming: 3 bases; J trimming: 3 bases; junction bases outside the gene matches: 4.

About this clone itself: Mouse germline and gene names are used. Read sequence stops 1 residue before the CDR3 end, and the germline J gene provides the missing end. The gene calls are TRBV19 and TRBJ1-6, with D unresolved. TRBJ1-6 has ORF status, its function being uncertain. CDR3 length equals 15 residues. CDR1 and CDR2 from the germline V gene are FNHDT and SITEND (reference sequence). Trimming removed 4 bases from V and 0 bases from J, with 8 bases in between. CDR3 bases read: TGTGCCAGCAGTCTGGGCCATTCCTATAATTCGCCCCTCTAC. Residues: CASSLGHSYNSPLY. The full CDR3 protein is CASSLGHSYNSPLYF.

As regards this clone: Gene names denote mouse genes. Read sequence stops 1 residue before the CDR3 end, and the germline J gene provides the missing end. The chain carries TRBV13-2 and TRBJ1-2; the D gene is possibly TRBD1 (6 bases). This CDR3 contains 14 residues. Germline CDR1 and CDR2: NNHNN and SYGAGS (reference sequence). With 3 bases removed from V and 1 base from J, the gap between germline ends came to 10 bases. CDR3 bases read: TGTGCCAGCGGTGCGGGACACCTAAACTCCGACTACACC. Translation gives CASGAGHLNSDYT. The whole CDR3 protein is CASGAGHLNSDYTF.

Concerning this clone: The gene symbols are mouse symbols. The read is 1 residue too short to cover the CDR3 end, so that end is filled in from the germline J gene. This chain connects TRBV13-3 to TRBJ1-3, with a possible D match to TRBD1 (5 bases). This CDR3 contains 15 residues. The germline V and J ends were trimmed by 5 bases and 0 bases, with 12 bases remaining between them. Germline lookup yields CDR1 NNHDY and CDR2 SYVADS. The CDR3 bases that were read are TGTGCCAGCAGCCCTTACAGGAATTCTGGAAATACGCTCTAT. It encodes CASSPYRNSGNTLY. The CDR3 as a whole reads CASSPYRNSGNTLYF.

Comment on this clone: The germline and genes are mouse ones. Read coverage stops 1 residue before the CDR3 terminus; the germline J gene supplies the remainder. The chain is built from TRBV13-1 and TRBJ2-5; 9 nucleotides agree with TRBD1. This CDR3 has 15 amino acids. CDR1 is NSHNY, CDR2 SYGAGN, per germline. V gave up 1 base and J gave up 3 bases; unmatched junction bases: 3. CDR3 bases read: TGTGCCAGCAGTGATAAAGACAGGGGGCAAGACACCCAGTAC. Translation gives CASSDKDRGQDTQY. The whole CDR3 protein is CASSDKDRGQDTQYF.

On this clone: Gene names and germline match the mouse. The read comes to an end 1 residue before the CDR3 does, leaving the germline J gene to fill in the end. J is TRBJ2-1 and V is TRBV13-2; 9 bases fit TRBD2. V lost 5 bases, J lost 3 bases, and 3 bases stayed unmatched. Germline V gene lookup returns CDR1 NNHNN and CDR2 SYGAGS (reference sequence). The CDR3 spans 14 residues. The part of the CDR3 DNA that was read is TGTGCCAGCGGGGGGACTGGGTTCTATGCTGAGCAGTTC. Its protein product is CASGGTGFYAEQF. The full CDR3 sequence reads CASGGTGFYAEQFF.

With regard to this clone: Gene names and germline match the mouse. Partial CDR3 DNA: TGTGCCAGCAGTATTGCTGGGGGGGCGCACACCGGGCAGCTCTAC. This translates into CASSIAGGAHTGQLY. The complete CDR3 protein is CASSIAGGAHTGQLYF. The rearrangement joins TRBV19 to TRBJ2-2, with 10 nucleotides matching TRBD2. The read ends 1 residue before the CDR3 terminus; that terminus is restored from the germline J gene. V lost 2 bases, J lost 3 bases, and 4 bases stayed unmatched. Germline assignment: CDR1 FNHDT and CDR2 SITEND (reference sequence). This CDR3 has 16 residues. The full variable domain, with the rest looked up from reference TRBV19 and TRBJ2-2, is GGIITQTPKFLIGQEGQKLTLKCQQNFNHDTMYWYRQDSGKGLRLIYYSITENDLQKGDLSEGYDASREKKSSFSLTVTSAQKNEMAVFLCASSIAGGAHTGQLYFGEGSKLTVL.

In regard to this clone: Mouse gene names apply. The read ends 1 residue shy of where the CDR3 ends; the end is completed using the germline J gene. The V gene is TRBV3, the J gene TRBJ2-2; 8 nucleotides match TRBD2. The V gene's germline CDR1 is SNHLY and CDR2 FYNGKV (reference sequence). The CDR3 runs 15 residues. Losses at the gene ends were 5 bases for V and 1 base for J; bases not matched to a gene: 3. CDR3 protein: CASSPGLGNTGQLYF. CDR3 DNA (partial): TGTGCCAGCAGCCCCGGACTGGGAAACACCGGGCAGCTCTAC.